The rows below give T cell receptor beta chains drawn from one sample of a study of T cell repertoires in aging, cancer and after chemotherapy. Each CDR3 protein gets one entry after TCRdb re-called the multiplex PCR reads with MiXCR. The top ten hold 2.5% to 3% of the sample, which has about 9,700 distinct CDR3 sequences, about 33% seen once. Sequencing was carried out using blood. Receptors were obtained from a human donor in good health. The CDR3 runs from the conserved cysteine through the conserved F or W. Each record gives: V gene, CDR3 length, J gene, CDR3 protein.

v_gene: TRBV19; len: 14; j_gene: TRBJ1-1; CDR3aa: CASSPHSEGTEAFF
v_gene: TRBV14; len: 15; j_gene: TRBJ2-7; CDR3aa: CASSGSGGPTSEQYF
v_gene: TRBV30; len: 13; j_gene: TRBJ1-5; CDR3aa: CAWRGQANQPQHF
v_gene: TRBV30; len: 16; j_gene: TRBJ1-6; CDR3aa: CAWSMPMAGDNSPLHF
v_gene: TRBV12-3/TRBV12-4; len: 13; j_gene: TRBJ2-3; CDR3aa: CARSSRDLGTQYF
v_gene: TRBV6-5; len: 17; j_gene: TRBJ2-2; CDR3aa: CASSSEPGLAGTGELFF
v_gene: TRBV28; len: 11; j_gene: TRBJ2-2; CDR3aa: CASTNTGELFF
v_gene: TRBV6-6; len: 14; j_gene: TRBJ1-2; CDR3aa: CASSGTGTAYGYTF
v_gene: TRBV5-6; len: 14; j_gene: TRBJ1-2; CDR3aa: CASSLFEGADGYTF
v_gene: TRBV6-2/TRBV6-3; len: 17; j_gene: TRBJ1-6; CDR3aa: CASSYERRPPYNSPLHF
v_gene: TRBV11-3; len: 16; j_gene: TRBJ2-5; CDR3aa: CASSPPFSGGSWTQYF
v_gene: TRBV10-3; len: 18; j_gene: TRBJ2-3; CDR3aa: CAISESVGLAGVGDTQYF
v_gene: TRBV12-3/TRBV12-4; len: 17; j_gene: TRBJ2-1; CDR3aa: CASRSLRGQGWGNEQFF
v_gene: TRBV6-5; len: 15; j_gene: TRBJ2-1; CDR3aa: CAGSLRPDGYNEQFF
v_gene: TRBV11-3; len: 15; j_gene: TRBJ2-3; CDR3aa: CASSLAGGPVDTQYF
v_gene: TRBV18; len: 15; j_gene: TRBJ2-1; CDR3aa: CASSYPGTRPNEQFF
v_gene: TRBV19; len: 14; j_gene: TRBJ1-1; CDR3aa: CASSLPGGNTEAFF
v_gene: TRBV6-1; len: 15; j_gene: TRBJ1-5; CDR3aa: CASSEQGRVRQPQHF
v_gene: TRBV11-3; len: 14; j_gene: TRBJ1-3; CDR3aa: CASSHGLTGNTIYF
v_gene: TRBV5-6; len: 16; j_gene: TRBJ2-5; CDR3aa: CASVLEGTGGRETQYF
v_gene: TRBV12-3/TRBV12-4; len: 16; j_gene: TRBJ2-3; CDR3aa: CASSSNSGIRTDTQYF
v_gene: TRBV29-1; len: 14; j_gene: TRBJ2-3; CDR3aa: CSVVYRASTDTQYF
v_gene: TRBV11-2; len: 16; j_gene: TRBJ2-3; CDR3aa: CASSQVGGVTTDTQYF
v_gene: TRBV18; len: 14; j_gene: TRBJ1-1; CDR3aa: CASSPQKGRVGAFF
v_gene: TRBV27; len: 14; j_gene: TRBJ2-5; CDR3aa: CASRGDRGGETQYF
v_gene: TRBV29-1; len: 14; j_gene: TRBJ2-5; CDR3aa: CSVRGLAGQETQYF
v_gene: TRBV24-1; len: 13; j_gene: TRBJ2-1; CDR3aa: CATSAGGWNEQFF
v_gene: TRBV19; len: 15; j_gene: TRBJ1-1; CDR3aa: CASSLKPTGTGGAFF
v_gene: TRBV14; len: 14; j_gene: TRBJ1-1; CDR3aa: CASSQDRVGTEAFF
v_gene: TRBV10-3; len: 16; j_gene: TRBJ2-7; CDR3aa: CAISARRDSGAYEQYF
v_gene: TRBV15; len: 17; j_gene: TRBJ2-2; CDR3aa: CATSRAPQGLGTGELFF
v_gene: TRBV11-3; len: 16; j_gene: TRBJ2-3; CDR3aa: CASSRRGRGQGDTQYF
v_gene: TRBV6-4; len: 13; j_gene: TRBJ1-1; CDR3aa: CASSVTENTEAFF
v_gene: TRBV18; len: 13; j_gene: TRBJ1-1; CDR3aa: CASSPQGKTEAFF
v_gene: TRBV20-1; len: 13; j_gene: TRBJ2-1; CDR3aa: CSASKDRANEQFF
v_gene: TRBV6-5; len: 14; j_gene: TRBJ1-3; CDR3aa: CASREQGAKGTIYF
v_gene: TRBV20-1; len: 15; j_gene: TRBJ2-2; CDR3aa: CSASHDGANTGELFF
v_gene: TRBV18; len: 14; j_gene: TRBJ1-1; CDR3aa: CASSPALGLTEAFF
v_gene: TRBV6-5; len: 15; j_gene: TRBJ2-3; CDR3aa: CASRTAGGVRDTQYF
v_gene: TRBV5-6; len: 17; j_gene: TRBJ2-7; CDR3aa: CASSHPSGGPSSYEQYF
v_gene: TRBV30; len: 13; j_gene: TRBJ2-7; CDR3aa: CASAGQGAGEQYF
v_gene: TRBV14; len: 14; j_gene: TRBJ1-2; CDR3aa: CASSQWDSNYGYTF
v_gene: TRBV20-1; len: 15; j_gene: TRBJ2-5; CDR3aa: CSARDREGSGETQYF